The clone carrying this T cell receptor (beta chain) was detected once. The CDR3 contains 13 residues. Unmatched junction bases numbered 7, after V lost 8 bases and J lost 5 bases. The data stem from a study of brain T cells in children with intractable seizures. Time point of the sample: blood from clinic visit 5 months post-surgery; TSC patient then seizure free. Only cases whose brain tissue showed the highest T cell transcript signatures were sequenced. Sequenced by immunoSEQ multiplex PCR; TCRdb stores in-frame clones only, minus some. The data contain under 400,000 clones, 93% of them seen just once; the ten biggest clones take up roughly 5.8%.

V gene TRBV12-3 or TRBV12-4 combines with J gene TRBJ1-1, with TRBD1 matching 8 bases. This TCR derives from a boy in the first two years of life with tuberous sclerosis and intractable seizures. The sample was peripheral blood, taken more than 4 months after surgery. CDR3 sequence: CASGRGRGTEAFF. The DNA for the CDR3 is TGTGCCAGCGGCAGGGGGCGCGGGACTGAAGCTTTCTTT.